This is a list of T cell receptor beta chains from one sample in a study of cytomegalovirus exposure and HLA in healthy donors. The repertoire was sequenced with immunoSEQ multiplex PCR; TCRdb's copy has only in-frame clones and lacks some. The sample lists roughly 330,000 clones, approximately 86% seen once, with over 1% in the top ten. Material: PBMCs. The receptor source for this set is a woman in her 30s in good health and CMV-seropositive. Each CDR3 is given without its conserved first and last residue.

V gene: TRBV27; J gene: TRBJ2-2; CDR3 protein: ASVRQGNTGELF
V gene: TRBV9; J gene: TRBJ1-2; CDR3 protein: ASSVGLAGNYGYT
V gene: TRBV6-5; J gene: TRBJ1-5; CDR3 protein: ASKRSQDSNQPQH
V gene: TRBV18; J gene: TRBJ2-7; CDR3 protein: ASSPESYEQY
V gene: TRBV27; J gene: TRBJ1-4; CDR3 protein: ASSWDRGGNEKLF
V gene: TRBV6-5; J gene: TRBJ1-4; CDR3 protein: ASSYDQGSEKLF
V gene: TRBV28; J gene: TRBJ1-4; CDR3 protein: ASSFQGGEKLF
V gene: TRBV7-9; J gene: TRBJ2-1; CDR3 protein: ASSLASLEQF
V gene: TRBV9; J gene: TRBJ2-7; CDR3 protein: ASSVDQVSYEQY
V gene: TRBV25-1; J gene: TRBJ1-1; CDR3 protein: ASTHAVGVNTEAF
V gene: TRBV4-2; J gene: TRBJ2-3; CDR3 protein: ASSQAETITDTQY
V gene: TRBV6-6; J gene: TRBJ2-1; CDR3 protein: ASSYSQARPEQF
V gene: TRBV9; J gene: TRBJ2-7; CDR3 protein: ASSVAGEAYEQY
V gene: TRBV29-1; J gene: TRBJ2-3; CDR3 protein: SVDPGQGASDTQY
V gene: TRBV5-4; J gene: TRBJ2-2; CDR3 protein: ASSLAGTGFTGELF
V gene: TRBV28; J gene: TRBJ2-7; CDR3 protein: ASRPGPSSSYEQY
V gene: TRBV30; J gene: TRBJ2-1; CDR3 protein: AWSKLRGLSGNEQF
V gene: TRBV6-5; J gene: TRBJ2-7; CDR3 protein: ASSLRTGDEQY
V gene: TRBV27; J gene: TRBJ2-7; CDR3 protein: ASSSLGLDRYEQY
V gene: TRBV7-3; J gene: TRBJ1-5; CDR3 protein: ASSLKPAETTGVGYSNQPQH
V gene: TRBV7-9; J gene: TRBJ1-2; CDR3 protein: ASSFFPGGYT
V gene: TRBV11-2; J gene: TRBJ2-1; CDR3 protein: ASPPGPAKVDEQF
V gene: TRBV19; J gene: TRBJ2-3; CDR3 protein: ASSEQGRTDTQY
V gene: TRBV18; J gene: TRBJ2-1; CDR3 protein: ASATRQSNGDEQF
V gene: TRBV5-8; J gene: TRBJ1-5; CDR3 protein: ASSFTGGSNQPQH
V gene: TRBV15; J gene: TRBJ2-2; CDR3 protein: ATSRVGGTQSYGELF
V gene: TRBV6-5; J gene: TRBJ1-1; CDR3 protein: ASSYSTETEAF
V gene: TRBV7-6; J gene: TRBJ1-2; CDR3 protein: ASSLLQGSNYGYT
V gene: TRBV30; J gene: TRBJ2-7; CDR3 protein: AWSRGRGYEQY
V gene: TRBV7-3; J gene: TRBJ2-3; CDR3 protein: ASSPSGRADTQY
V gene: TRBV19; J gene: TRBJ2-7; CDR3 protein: ASSASTGLEQY
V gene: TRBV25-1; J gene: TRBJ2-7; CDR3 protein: ASSELGSNYEQY
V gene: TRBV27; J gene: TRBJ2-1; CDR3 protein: ASSSGQNYNEQF
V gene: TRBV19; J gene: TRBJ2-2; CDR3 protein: ASGITSGDGELF
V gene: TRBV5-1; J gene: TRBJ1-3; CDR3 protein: ASSLSTRGIGNTIY
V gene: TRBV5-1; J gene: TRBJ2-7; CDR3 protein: ASAGTNYEQY
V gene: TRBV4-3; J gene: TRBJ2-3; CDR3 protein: ASSQDPTSGGANTQY
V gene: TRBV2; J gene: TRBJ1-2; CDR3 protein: ASRGTPGQVSTGSYGYT
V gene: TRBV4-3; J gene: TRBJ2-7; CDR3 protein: ASSQDPLGLAH
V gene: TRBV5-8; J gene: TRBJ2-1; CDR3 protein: ASSRYNEQF
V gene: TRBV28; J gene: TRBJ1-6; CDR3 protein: ASSVGSSYNSPLH
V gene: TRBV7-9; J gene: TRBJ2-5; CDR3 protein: ASSSLGGQTQY
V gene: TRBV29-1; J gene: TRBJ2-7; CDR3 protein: SVQLPITKVGEQY
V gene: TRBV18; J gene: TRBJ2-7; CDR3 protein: ASSRTSGTSYEQY
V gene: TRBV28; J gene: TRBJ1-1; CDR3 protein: ASSFAHSVPNTEAF
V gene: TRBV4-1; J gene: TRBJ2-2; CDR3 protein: ASSQDIAGGAGELF
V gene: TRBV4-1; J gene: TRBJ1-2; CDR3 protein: ASSQGYSENYGYT
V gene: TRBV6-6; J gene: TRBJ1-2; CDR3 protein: ASSPNNHGYT
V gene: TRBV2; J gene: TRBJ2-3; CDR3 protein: ASTQGLAGGLGDTQY
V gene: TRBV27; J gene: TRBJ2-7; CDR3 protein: ASNPGRNHYEQY
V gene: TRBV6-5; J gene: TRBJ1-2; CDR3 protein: ASSYSPTGGDFDT
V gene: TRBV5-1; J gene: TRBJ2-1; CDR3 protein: ASSGPGLAGGNEQF
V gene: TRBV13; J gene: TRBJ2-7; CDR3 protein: ASSTTGTGEYEQY
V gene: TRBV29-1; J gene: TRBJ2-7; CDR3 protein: SVVVPGTYEQY
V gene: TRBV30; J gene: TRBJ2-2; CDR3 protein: AWGEQGAFGELF
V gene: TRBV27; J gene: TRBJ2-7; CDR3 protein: ASSSNTGLPRGSVYEQY
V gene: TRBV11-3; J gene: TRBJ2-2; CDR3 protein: ASSSQGGELF
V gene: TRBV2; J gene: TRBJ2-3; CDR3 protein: ASSPGRTSGYTDTQY
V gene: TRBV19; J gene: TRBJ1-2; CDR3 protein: ASNSPAGGVYGYT
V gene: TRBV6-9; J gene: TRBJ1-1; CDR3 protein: ASSYDRRATEAF